This record looks at one T cell receptor beta chain sequence and its context. Antigen: not known. The study ran its PCR with 60 Vbeta and 13 Jbeta primers. Measured with immunoSEQ multiplex PCR; TCRdb has only the in-frame clones, and not every one. The data contain some 200,000 clones, about four fifths of them seen just once; the ten biggest clones take up about 2.6%. This specimen comes from a study of cytomegalovirus exposure and HLA in healthy donors. Study background: Within the Caucasian-associated ancestry cluster were roughly 81% of the approximately 400 genotyped donors.

Whole-study results and caveats: Generally TCR sequences proved uncommon, though certain public TCRs appeared in numerous donors. The majority of CMV-associated TCR beta chains were reported as apparently HLA-restricted in a later analysis. TCR beta chains associated with HLA were, in a later analysis, more clonally expanded than equally common others.

The source is a woman aged 50 to 65 in good health and CMV-seropositive. Material: PBMCs.

CDR3: CASKQETEAFF. CDR3 coding DNA: TGCGCCAGCAAACAGGAAACTGAAGCTTTCTTT. This chain joins TRBV5-1 and TRBJ1-1; TRBD1 is a possible D gene (5 bases). The CDR3 consists of 11 residues. The germline CDR1 and CDR2 sequences are SGHRS and YFSETQ. Trimming stripped 6 bases from V and 5 bases from J, with 8 bases between.